The 10 T cell receptor beta chains below come from one sample, sequenced in a study of shared clonotypes between healthy human individuals. Generated by immunoSEQ multiplex PCR, the TCRdb table keeps only in-frame clones and is missing some. The data contain approximately 340,000 clones, around 72% of them singletons. Material for sequencing was memory CD4+ T cells sorted from blood. The subset: CD45RA-negative fraction. These receptors were taken from a man younger than 45 in good health.

The J gene is TRBJ1-2, the V gene TRBV7-9; D not resolved. Germline-derived CDR1 and CDR2 are SEHNR and FQNEAQ (reference sequence). The CDR3 consists of 17 residues. V gave up 0 bases and J gave up 8 bases, with 22 bases separating them. The CDR3 spells CASSLAMSGQARVGYTF. The DNA of the CDR3 is TGTGCCAGCAGCTTAGCGATGAGTGGCCAGGCCCGGGTAGGCTACACCTTC.

V usage is TRBV7-9 and J usage is TRBJ1-2; 8 bases line up with TRBD1. Germline trimming cut 4 bases from V and 14 bases from J; bases unmatched to any gene: 9. Germline V lookup: CDR1 SEHNR, CDR2 FQNEAQ (reference sequence). This CDR3 is 12 amino acids long. The CDR3 spells CASSSALQGGTF. CDR3 nucleotide sequence: TGTGCCAGCAGCTCCGCCCTACAGGGGGGTACCTTC.

This chain joins TRBV27 and TRBJ1-5; perhaps TRBD1 as D (5 bases). CDR1 is MNHEY and CDR2 is SMNVEV in the germline V gene (reference sequence). Trimming removed 6 bases at V and 3 bases at J, with 15 bases between. The CDR3 sequence is 15 residues long. This CDR3 reads CASSEGPANNQPQHF. Written as DNA, the CDR3 is TGTGCCAGCAGCGAGGGACCGGCTAACAATCAGCCCCAGCATTTT.

This clone has only a few counts. V and J are TRBV7-2 and TRBJ2-7; 12 bases are a match to TRBD2. Losses at the gene ends were 5 bases for V and 1 base for J; bases not matched to a gene: 6. The CDR3 contains 16 residues. Germline CDR1 and CDR2: SGHTA and FQGNSA. The CDR3 loop is CASSLTGLAGSYEQYF. CDR3 nucleotides: TGTGCCAGCAGCCTTACGGGACTAGCGGGTTCCTACGAGCAGTACTTC.

This clone came up a few times. The rearrangement links TRBV10-3 to TRBJ2-3; D is uncertain. V lost 10 bases to trimming and J lost 6 bases, with 11 bases between them. This CDR3 contains 11 residues. Germline CDR1 ENHRY, CDR2 SYGVKD. The CDR3 sequence is CATTASDTQYF. The CDR3 DNA follows: TGTGCCACGACTGCCTCCGATACGCAGTATTTT.

The count of this clone is one. V usage is TRBV29-1 and J usage is TRBJ2-2, with 8 bases that match TRBD2. The CDR3 extends over 16 amino acids. CDR1 is SQVTM, CDR2 ANQGSEA, per germline. V was clipped by 3 bases and J by 3 bases; unmatched bases: 9. CDR3 DNA: TGCAGCGTTGACGGGGGGGCCCAATCATACACCGGGGAGCTGTTTTTT. It codes for CSVDGGAQSYTGELFF.

The V gene is TRBV7-9, the J gene TRBJ2-4; 8 bases align to TRBD2. Germline CDR1 reads SEHNR; CDR2 reads FQNEAQ (reference sequence). With 5 bases clipped from V and 4 bases from J, the junction kept 4 bases outside the gene matches. The CDR3 is 14 amino acids. CDR3 region: CASSHGGVKNIQYF. CDR3 nucleotide sequence: TGTGCCAGCAGCCACGGGGGGGTTAAAAACATTCAGTACTTC.

V and J are TRBV18 and TRBJ2-1, with 11 bases fitting TRBD2. J was trimmed by 9 bases and V by 3 bases; bases with no gene match: 10. CDR3 length equals 16 residues. From germline, CDR1 is KGHSH and CDR2 LQKENI. CDR3 region: CASSPIRLAGTGEQFF. The CDR3 DNA reads as TGTGCCAGCTCACCCATAAGACTAGCGGGAACCGGTGAGCAGTTCTTC.

Points on this clone: The identical CDR3 is also encoded by other nucleotide sequences in the sample. The chain carries TRBV11-2 and TRBJ2-1; D not certain. Per germline, CDR1 SGHAT and CDR2 FQNNGV. Trimming stripped 1 base from V and 5 bases from J, with 6 bases between. The CDR3 has 13 residues. The DNA of the CDR3 is TGTGCCAGCAGCTTAGGGCACAACAATGAGCAGTTCTTC. It translates to CASSLGHNNEQFF.

This clone was counted a single time. The CDR3 coding sequence is TGTGCCAGCAGCTTGGCAGGAACTAACTATGGCTACACCTTC. Protein sequence: CASSLAGTNYGYTF. J is TRBJ1-2 and V is TRBV5-6, with D unclear. Germline CDR1 and CDR2: SGHDT and YYEEEE. The CDR3 spans 14 residues. The ends were cut back, 0 bases at V and 0 bases at J, with 6 bases in the middle.